The rows below give T cell receptor beta chains drawn from one sample of a study of cytomegalovirus exposure and HLA in healthy donors. TCRdb's table, derived via immunoSEQ multiplex PCR, lists solely in-frame clones and lacks some. The repertoire includes 150,000 to 200,000 clones, 84% of them detected once, and 0.38% sits in the top ten. Sequences were obtained from PBMCs. Source of these receptors: a boy between 2 and 15 years old in good health and CMV-seronegative. Each CDR3 is given with its conserved first and last residue. D genes are given only for firm matches.

v_gene	len	d_gene	j_gene	CDR3nt	CDR3aa
TRBV29-1	15	TRBD2	TRBJ2-1	TGCAGCGTTGAGCCCCAGCGGGGCGCTCACAATGAGCAGTTCTTC	CSVEPQRGAHNEQFF
TRBV29-1	13	TRBD1	TRBJ1-1	TGCAGCGTTGTTAAGGGGGCGGACACTGAAGCTTTCTTT	CSVVKGADTEAFF
TRBV5-1	14	NA	TRBJ2-7	TGCGCCAGCAGCTTCTCAGGGCCCCTGGACGAGCAGTACTTC	CASSFSGPLDEQYF
TRBV30	15	TRBD2	TRBJ2-1	TGTGCCTGGAGTGAGCTAGCGGGATTCAGGAATGAGCAGTTCTTC	CAWSELAGFRNEQFF
TRBV6-1	15	NA	TRBJ2-1	TGTGCCAGCAGTGAATTGGGGCAGCTATACAATGAGCAGTTCTTC	CASSELGQLYNEQFF
TRBV7-2	16	NA	TRBJ2-1	TGTGCCAGCAGCTTATTGCCGGGAGCTGTCTACAATGAGCAGTTCTTC	CASSLLPGAVYNEQFF
TRBV4-1	17	TRBD2	TRBJ2-3	TGCGCCAGCAGCCATCCCGGGACTAGCGGGAGGAGTGATACGCAGTATTTT	CASSHPGTSGRSDTQYF
TRBV21-1	14	NA	TRBJ1-1	TGTGCCAGCAGTTCGTACGGTATGAACACTGAAGCTTTCTTT	CASSSYGMNTEAFF
TRBV4-2	16	NA	TRBJ1-2	TGTGCCAGCAGCCAAGAATGGCTTGACAGGATCTATGGCTACACCTTC	CASSQEWLDRIYGYTF
TRBV2	13	NA	TRBJ1-6	TGTGCCGGCCGGGACACGGATAATTCGCCCCTCCACTTT	CAGRDTDNSPLHF
TRBV9	15	NA	TRBJ1-5	TGTGCCAGCAGCGTCAGAGGACAGATCAATCAGCCCCAGCATTTT	CASSVRGQINQPQHF
TRBV7-6	14	NA	TRBJ2-7	TGTGCCAGCAGCACCAACAGGGATCGCTACGAGCAGTACTTC	CASSTNRDRYEQYF
TRBV19	16	TRBD1	TRBJ1-2	TGTGCCAGTAGTATAGGGCCGGGACAGGGTAGCTATGGCTACACCTTC	CASSIGPGQGSYGYTF